This entry concerns a single T cell receptor (beta chain). As yet, its antigen is unknown. The TCR beta cDNA libraries carried unique molecular identifiers. It was from approximately 0.91 to 9.4 million T cells that 500,000 or so cDNA molecules came. One entry per CDR3 protein, called by TCRdb with MiXCR from the PCR reads. This table has hundreds of thousands of distinct CDR3 sequences, approximately 53% appearing once. The sample belongs to a study of post-analysis software for immune sequencing data. Looking at the study overall: Both relapsing-remitting and secondary progressive multiple sclerosis featured among the disease courses, as did progressive-relapsing multiple sclerosis. Broader study findings: Roughly five TRBV segments appeared more often in patients than in controls, and TRBV5-6, TRBV5-1 and TRBV20-1 were among these. The normalized Chao1 diversity of multiple sclerosis patients was significantly lower than that of controls. F-measure co-clustering was strong for batch-matched samples.

Trimming took 6 bases from V and 1 from J; bases not matched to a gene: 4. This CDR3 comprises 13 residues. CDR1 is SQVTM, CDR2 ANQGSEA, per germline. V usage is TRBV29-1 and J usage is TRBJ1-2; 8 bases agree with TRBD1. The TCR comes from a girl between 10 and 17 years old with multiple sclerosis. The sequenced sample was blood. In DNA, the CDR3 is TGCAGCGTCGGACAGGGAGATAACTATGGCTACACCTTC. This encodes CSVGQGDNYGYTF.